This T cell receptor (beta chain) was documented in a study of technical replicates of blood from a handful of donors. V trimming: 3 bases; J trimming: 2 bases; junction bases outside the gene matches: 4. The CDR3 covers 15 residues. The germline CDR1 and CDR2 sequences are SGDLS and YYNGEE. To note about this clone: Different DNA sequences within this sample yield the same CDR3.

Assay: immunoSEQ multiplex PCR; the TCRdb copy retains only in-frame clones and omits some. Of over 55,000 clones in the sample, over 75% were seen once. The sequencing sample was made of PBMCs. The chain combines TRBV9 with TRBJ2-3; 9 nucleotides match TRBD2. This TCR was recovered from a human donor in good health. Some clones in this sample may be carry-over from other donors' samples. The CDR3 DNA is TGTGCCAGCAGCGGCGGGGGGGGGTCCACAGATACGCAGTATTTT. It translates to CASSGGGGSTDTQYF. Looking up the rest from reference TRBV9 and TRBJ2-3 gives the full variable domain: DSGVTQTPKHLITATGQRVTLRCSPRSGDLSVYWYQQSLDQGLQFLIQYYNGEERAKGNILERFSAQQFPDLHSELNLSSLELGDSALYFCASSGGGGSTDTQYFGPGTRLTVL.